This T cell receptor beta chain was sequenced in a study of monozygotic twins with inflammatory bowel disease. This CDR3 has 16 residues. Germline V gives CDR1 SGHRS, CDR2 YFSETQ. Reprocessing the 5' RACE reads, TCRdb reports a single entry for every CDR3 protein and omits DNA. Recorded for this sample: some 160,000 distinct CDR3 sequences. Sequencing was performed on blood. The origin of this receptor is a human donor with ulcerative colitis or Crohn's disease, or a healthy co-twin of an affected twin (not recorded which). V and J are TRBV5-1 and TRBJ2-5; as DNA is missing, the TRBD2 call by TCRdb cannot be tested. Here the CDR3 reads CASSSSMGSSMGTQYF.